These T cell receptor beta chains were read from a single sample in a study of a mutant IDH1 vaccine in newly diagnosed glioma. Their antigens are not known. TCRdb's table, derived via immunoSEQ multiplex PCR, lists solely in-frame clones and lacks some. The repertoire has about 38,000 clones, roughly 79% of them found once; the top ten carry over 4.5%. This specimen consisted of PBMCs, obtained from a glioma patient whose treatment included an IDH1 peptide vaccine. The source is a man in his forties with glioma. CDR3s include the opening cysteine and the closing phenylalanine or tryptophan. D genes are given only for firm matches.

>-|TRBV19|TRBJ2-2
CASSQGRTGELFF
>-|TRBV25-1|TRBJ2-3
CASSEYVSTDTQYF
>TRBD2|TRBV29-1|TRBJ2-3
CSSGLAGAADTQYF
>TRBD2|TRBV23-1|TRBJ2-3
CASSQPPRGLAGGPYTQYF
>-|TRBV7-2|TRBJ2-3
CASSAGRSDTQYF
>TRBD1|TRBV11-2|TRBJ2-3
CASSVDRGGTDTQYF
>-|TRBV13|TRBJ2-1
CASRRLSSYNEQFF
>TRBD1|TRBV7-2|TRBJ2-3
CASTLVGQGGDTQYF
>-|TRBV6-1|TRBJ1-1
CASSATDKNTEAFF
>TRBD1|TRBV7-8|TRBJ2-2
CASDRGDTGELFF
>-|TRBV14|TRBJ2-1
CASSQGGARIPGEQFF
>TRBD2|TRBV9|TRBJ2-3
CASTSGRGFFTDTQYF
>-|TRBV6-5|TRBJ1-3
CASRGPGNTIYF
>TRBD2|TRBV25-1|TRBJ2-5
CASTESAGVETQYF
>TRBD2|TRBV28|TRBJ2-1
CASSSTLGLAGGPGSYNEQFF
>TRBD2|TRBV27|TRBJ2-1
CASSWDSGVSYNEQFF